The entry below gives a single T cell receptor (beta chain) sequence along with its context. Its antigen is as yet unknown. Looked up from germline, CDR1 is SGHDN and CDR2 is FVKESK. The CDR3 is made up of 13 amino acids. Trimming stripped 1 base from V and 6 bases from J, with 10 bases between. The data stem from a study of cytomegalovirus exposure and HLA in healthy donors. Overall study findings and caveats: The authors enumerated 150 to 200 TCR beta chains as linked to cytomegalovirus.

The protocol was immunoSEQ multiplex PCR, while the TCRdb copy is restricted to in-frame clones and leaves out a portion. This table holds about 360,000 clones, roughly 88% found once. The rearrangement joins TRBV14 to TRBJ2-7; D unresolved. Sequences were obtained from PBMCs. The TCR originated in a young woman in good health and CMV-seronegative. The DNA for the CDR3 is TGTGCCAGCAGCCAAGTGATACAGACCGAGCAGTACTTC. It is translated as CASSQVIQTEQYF.